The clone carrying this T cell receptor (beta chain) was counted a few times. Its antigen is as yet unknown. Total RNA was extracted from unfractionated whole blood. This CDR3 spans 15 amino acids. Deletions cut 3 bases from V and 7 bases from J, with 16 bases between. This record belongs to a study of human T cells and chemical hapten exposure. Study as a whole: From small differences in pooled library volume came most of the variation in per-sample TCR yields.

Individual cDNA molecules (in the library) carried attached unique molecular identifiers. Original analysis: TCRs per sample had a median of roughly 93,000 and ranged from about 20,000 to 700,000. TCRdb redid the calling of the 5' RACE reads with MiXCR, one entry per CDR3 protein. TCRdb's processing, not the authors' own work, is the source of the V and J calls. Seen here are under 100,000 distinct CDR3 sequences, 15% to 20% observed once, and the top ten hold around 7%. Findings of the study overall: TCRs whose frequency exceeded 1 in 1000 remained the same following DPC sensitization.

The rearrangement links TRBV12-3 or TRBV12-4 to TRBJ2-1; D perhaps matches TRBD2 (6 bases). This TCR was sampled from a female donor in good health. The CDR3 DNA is TGTGCCAGCAGTTTCTATCGGGAGATCGAAAATGAGCAGTTCTTC. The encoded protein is CASSFYREIENEQFF.